The 3 T cell receptor beta chains given below trace back to one sample, sequenced in a study of blood T cell repertoires in COVID-19 (TCRdb year 2020). To prepare the library, the immunoSEQ multiplex PCR assay was applied. TCRdb mirrors the immuneACCESS table, restricted to in-frame sequences. Some clones are absent from its copies; in checked studies, under half trace to an unresolved V gene, and the reason for the others is unknown. The sample records 200,000 to 250,000 clones, 80% of which are singletons. The ten largest clones take up over 7% of the sample. Input material: peripheral blood. These TCRs come from a woman aged 70 to 79 with acute or convalescent COVID-19.

V gene TRBV7-9 combines with J gene TRBJ2-5; D perhaps matches TRBD1 (5 bases). Germline CDR1 and CDR2: SEHNR and FQNEAQ (reference sequence). The CDR3 extends over 15 amino acids. Trimming left V 8 bases short and J 5 bases short, with 21 bases between. As DNA, the CDR3 is TGTGCCAGCTCTGGTCAGGGATGGAAAACGGAGACCCAGTACTTC. Amino acid sequence: CASSGQGWKTETQYF.

In this sample, this clone turned up a few times. J is TRBJ1-3 and V is TRBV5-4, with a possible D match to TRBD1 (6 bases). The ends were cut back, 5 bases at V and 3 bases at J, with 18 bases in the middle. CDR1 SGHNT and CDR2 YYREEE come from the germline V gene (reference sequence). This CDR3 is 16 amino acids long. As DNA, the CDR3 is TGTGCCAGCAGGCCGACAGTAGAAGGGGGTGGAAACACCATATATTTT. The encoded protein is CASRPTVEGGGNTIYF.

The chain couples TRBV5-1 to TRBJ1-1; D uncertain. Looked up from germline, CDR1 is SGHRS and CDR2 is YFSETQ. The length of the CDR3 is 14 residues. V lost 2 bases and J lost 1, with 9 bases in between. For the CDR3, the DNA is TGCGCCAGCAGCTTTCGTTCCTCGAACACTGAAGCTTTCTTT. This codes for CASSFRSSNTEAFF.